Listed here are 29 T cell receptor beta chains from one sample, sequenced in a study of human T cells and chemical hapten exposure. Stated time point: patch test 2, 6 weeks after DPC sensitization. Described treatment: therapeutic diphenylcyclopropenone sensitization with weekly scalp DPC. A single record per CDR3 protein comes from TCRdb applying MiXCR to the RACE reads. The profile covers a few hundred thousand distinct CDR3 sequences, with about 6% appearing a single time and over 5.5% taken by the ten largest. The sample here was whole blood, taken in connection with sensitization to the hapten diphenylcyclopropenone (DPC). These receptors came from a woman aged 18-35 years with alopecia areata. Some clones in this sample may be carry-over from other donors' samples.

The J gene is TRBJ2-5, the V gene TRBV13, with D perhaps assigned TRBD1 or TRBD2 (6 bases each). The CDR3 contains 17 residues. From germline, CDR1 is PRHDT and CDR2 FYEKMQ (reference sequence). Trimming removed 0 bases at V and 5 bases at J, with 19 bases between. The CDR3 DNA reads as TGTGCCAGCAGCTTAGGGCGGCCGGGGGCTCCGGGTGAGACCCAGTACTTC. Protein sequence: CASSLGRPGAPGETQYF. The variable domain in full, completed from reference TRBV13 and TRBJ2-5, reads AAGVIQSPRHLIKEKRETATLKCYPIPRHDTVYWYQQGPGQDPQFLISFYEKMQSDKGSIPDRFSAQQFSDYHSELNMSSLELGDSALYFCASSLGRPGAPGETQYFGPGTRLLVL.

Many counts were recorded for this clonotype. V gene TRBV12-3 or TRBV12-4 combines with J gene TRBJ1-2; TRBD1 is a possible D gene (6 bases). With 4 bases removed from V and 8 bases from J, the gap between germline ends came to 11 bases. The CDR3 spans 12 residues. The CDR3 DNA reads as TGTGCCAGCAGTTCAGGGGCGAGAGGCTACACCTTC. Translated: CASSSGARGYTF.

Only a few counts were recorded for this clonotype. V and J are TRBV18 and TRBJ1-1; a possible D gene is TRBD1 (5 bases). Germline V gene sequence: CDR1 KGHSH, CDR2 LQKENI. There are 13 residues in the CDR3. V gave up 6 bases and J gave up 5 bases, with 13 bases separating them. CDR3 DNA sequence: TGTGCCAGCTCCTCCTTCGGGGGGACTGAAGCTTTCTTT. This encodes CASSSFGGTEAFF. The full variable domain, its missing parts supplied by reference TRBV18 and TRBJ1-1, is NAGVMQNPRHLVRRRGQEARLRCSPMKGHSHVYWYRQLPEEGLKFMVYLQKENIIDESGMPKERFSAEFPKEGPSILRIQQVVRGDSAAYFCASSSFGGTEAFFGQGTRLTVV.

Many counts were recorded for this clonotype. J is TRBJ2-1 and V is TRBV3-1; TRBD2 aligns across 8 bases. The germline gives CDR1 LGHDT, CDR2 YNNKEL (reference sequence). This CDR3 has 17 residues. V trimming: 0 bases; J trimming: 4 bases; junction bases outside the gene matches: 8. CDR3 amino acids: CASSQELQAGAYNEQFF. In DNA, the CDR3 is TGTGCCAGCAGCCAAGAACTCCAAGCGGGGGCTTACAATGAGCAGTTCTTC.

This clonotype was seen many times. CDR3 nucleotides: TGTGCCAGCAGTTTACTGGACAGGGATTCACCCCTCCACTTT. This sequence encodes CASSLLDRDSPLHF. The rearrangement links TRBV12-3 or TRBV12-4 to TRBJ1-6; TRBD1 aligns across 8 bases. The junction had 2 bases not matched to a gene; V was cut back by 2 bases and J by 8 bases. The CDR3 spans 14 residues.

This clonotype appeared many times. The rearrangement links TRBV5-1 to TRBJ1-1; D possibly corresponds to TRBD1 (5 bases). Germline lookup yields CDR1 SGHRS and CDR2 YFSETQ. This CDR3 spans 16 amino acids. V was pared by 7 bases and J by 10 bases, with 29 bases between. CDR3 amino acids: CASHYFTGTNSRGAFF. The CDR3 nucleotides read TGCGCCAGCCATTACTTCACAGGTACCAACTCTCGGGGAGCTTTCTTT.

This clonotype was counted a few times. The chain combines TRBV2 with TRBJ2-3; TRBD2 is a possible D gene (5 bases). The CDR3 spans 13 residues. Germline assignment: CDR1 SNHLY and CDR2 FYNNEI. V lost 3 bases to trimming and J lost 1 base, with 5 bases between them. The CDR3 is CASSEEGTDTQYF. CDR3 DNA sequence: TGTGCCAGCAGTGAGGAGGGCACAGATACGCAGTATTTT.

This clonotype was counted only a few times. The chain employs TRBV28 and TRBJ2-7, with D possibly called TRBD1 or TRBD2 (5 bases each). Looked up from germline, CDR1 is MDHEN and CDR2 is SYDVKM. The CDR3 sequence is 11 residues long. Deletions cut 8 bases from V and 2 bases from J, with 7 bases between. Here the CDR3 DNA reads TGTGCCAGCGGGACCCCCTACGAGCAGTACTTC. Translated: CASGTPYEQYF.

The chain uses TRBV7-2 and TRBJ2-5; TRBD1 matches at 7 bases. The CDR3 runs to 14 residues. Germline V lookup: CDR1 SGHTA, CDR2 FQGNSA. V lost 5 bases, J lost 4 bases, and 7 bases stayed unmatched. The CDR3 is CASSPIGTVETQYF. The CDR3, as DNA: TGTGCCAGCAGCCCCATTGGGACAGTAGAGACCCAGTACTTC.

The V call is TRBV7-6, the J call TRBJ2-5; D gene uncertain. The CDR3 is made up of 15 amino acids. The germline V gene has CDR1 SGHVS and CDR2 FNYEAQ. Between the trimmed V and J ends, which lost 2 bases and 5 bases, there was a span of 15 bases. The chain's CDR3 is CASSLPNYYGETQYF. CDR3 DNA: TGTGCCAGCAGCTTACCGAACTACTACGGGGAGACCCAGTACTTC.

The genes are TRBV12-3 or TRBV12-4 and TRBJ2-3, with 13 bases aligning to TRBD2. The CDR3 runs to 15 residues. Trimming at V came to 6 bases and at J to 8 bases, leaving 8 bases not matched to a gene. The CDR3 spells CASRLGTSGEGTQYF. The DNA for the CDR3 is TGTGCCAGCAGGCTTGGGACTAGCGGGGAAGGTACGCAGTATTTT.

There are a few counts of this clonotype. The chain combines TRBV6-2 or TRBV6-3 with TRBJ1-1; D possibly corresponds to TRBD1 (5 bases). This CDR3 comprises 14 residues. Germline CDR1 reads MNHEY; CDR2 reads SVGEGT. V was clipped by 0 bases and J by 5 bases, with 10 bases between them. CDR3 DNA sequence: TGTGCCAGCAGTTACTCGCCAGGGAGGACTGAAGCTTTCTTT. The encoded protein is CASSYSPGRTEAFF.

This clonotype was seen a handful of times. The chain is built from TRBV20-1 and TRBJ2-3, with D perhaps TRBD1 or TRBD2 (6 bases each). The CDR3 length is 14 residues. Trimming cost V 5 bases and J 8 bases, with 20 bases left between them. Germline V gene data show CDR1 as DFQATT and CDR2 as SNEGSKA (reference sequence). CDR3 in amino acids: CSAEVGRDMSTQYF. Written as DNA, the CDR3 is TGCAGTGCTGAAGTTGGGCGGGACATGAGTACGCAGTATTTT.

The chain links TRBV5-4 to TRBJ1-3; D is possibly TRBD1 (5 bases). V was clipped by 6 bases and J by 4 bases, with 20 bases between them. Germline loops: CDR1 SGHNT, CDR2 YYREEE (reference sequence). The CDR3 is 16 residues long. The CDR3 DNA reads as TGTGCCAGCACTCCCGGGAAGGGGAGTCAGGGAAACACCATATATTTT. It specifies CASTPGKGSQGNTIYF.

The chain is built from TRBV10-3 and TRBJ1-5; D is ambiguous. Germline V gene sequence: CDR1 ENHRY, CDR2 SYGVKD. The CDR3 extends over 14 amino acids. Trimming pared 0 bases from V and 6 bases from J, leaving 9 bases between. The DNA of the CDR3 is TGTGCCATCAGTGAGTCTAATGGAGGTCAGCCCCAGCATTTT. This encodes CAISESNGGQPQHF.

There are a few counts of this clonotype. The rearrangement joins TRBV7-6 to TRBJ1-2, with TRBD1 identical over 8 bases. The CDR3 is 14 amino acids. V lost 5 bases, J lost 8 bases, and 10 bases stayed unmatched. The germline CDR1 and CDR2 sequences are SGHVS and FNYEAQ. The CDR3 spells CASSPLSGGAGYTF. In nucleotides, the CDR3 is TGTGCCAGCAGCCCACTCTCAGGGGGCGCAGGCTACACCTTC.

This clonotype was seen a handful of times. The CDR3 bases are TGTGCCAGCAGTGTCGGACAGGCCTTCTATGGCTACACCTTC. This codes for CASSVGQAFYGYTF. The chain carries TRBV25-1 and TRBJ1-2; 7 bases are a match to TRBD1. Germline loops: CDR1 MGHDK, CDR2 SYGVNS. Unmatched junction bases numbered 6, after V lost 4 bases and J lost 4 bases. This CDR3 is 14 amino acids long.

This clonotype was seen more than once but under ten times. The chain combines TRBV4-2 with TRBJ2-3; 11 bases line up with TRBD2. The length of the CDR3 is 19 residues. CDR1 and CDR2 from the germline V gene are LGHNA and YNFKEQ. The V and J ends lost 0 bases and 2 bases, in that order; junction bases with no gene match: 10. The CDR3 region has the DNA TGTGCCAGCAGCCAAGATCAGCTAGCGGGGGGCCCTCCCACAGATACGCAGTATTTT. It codes for CASSQDQLAGGPPTDTQYF.

The V and J genes are TRBV5-4 and TRBJ1-1; no firm D call. Germline CDR1 SGHNT, CDR2 YYREEE (reference sequence). V shed 4 bases and J shed 9 bases, with 16 bases lying between them. The length of the CDR3 is 13 residues. The CDR3: CASSVGVRDQAFF. The CDR3 bases are TGTGCCAGCAGCGTCGGTGTACGAGACCAAGCTTTCTTT.

The table lists this clonotype with a few counts. The chain carries TRBV28 and TRBJ1-4; 9 nucleotides align to TRBD1. V gave up 6 bases and J gave up 7 bases; unmatched junction bases: 6. Germline lookup yields CDR1 MDHEN and CDR2 SYDVKM. The CDR3 runs to 14 residues. CDR3 in DNA: TGTGCCAGCAGGATACAGGGGGCGGGTGAAAAACTGTTTTTT. Translated: CASRIQGAGEKLFF.

This clonotype occurred a few times. The V and J genes are TRBV20-1 and TRBJ2-3; D uncertain. The germline V gene encodes CDR1 DFQATT and CDR2 SNEGSKA (reference sequence). The V end lost 5 bases, the J end lost 5 bases, and 11 bases lay between the germline ends. This CDR3 is built from 12 residues. The CDR3 region is CSALDLGDTQYF. CDR3 sequence (DNA): TGCAGTGCTCTGGACCTAGGAGATACGCAGTATTTT.

This clonotype turned up a few times. CDR3 in amino acids: CSARDFRGGGAVYADTQYF. CDR3 DNA: TGCAGTGCTAGAGATTTTCGTGGCGGGGGGGCGGTTTATGCAGATACGCAGTATTTT. V gene TRBV20-1 combines with J gene TRBJ2-3, with 9 bases identical to TRBD2. Losses at the gene ends were 0 bases for V and 4 bases for J; bases not matched to a gene: 17. Looked up from germline, CDR1 is DFQATT and CDR2 is SNEGSKA (reference sequence). There are 19 residues in the CDR3.

The rearrangement links TRBV4-1 to TRBJ1-5; D call uncertain. Germline loops: CDR1 MGHRA, CDR2 YSYEKL. CDR3 length: 13 residues. Trimming pared 0 bases from V and 12 bases from J, leaving 12 bases between. CDR3 protein: CASSQDGFTVQHF. Here the CDR3 DNA reads TGCGCCAGCAGCCAAGATGGTTTCACGGTCCAGCATTTT.

V is TRBV12-3 or TRBV12-4 and J is TRBJ1-5; D is unclear. V was shortened by 3 bases and J by 0 bases, with 9 bases between the two germline ends. This CDR3 comprises 15 residues. The CDR3 reads CASSFVENSNQPQHF. In DNA form, the CDR3 reads TGTGCCAGCAGTTTCGTGGAGAATAGCAATCAGCCCCAGCATTTT.

This clonotype was detected many times. V and J are TRBV20-1 and TRBJ2-7; D is unclear. The germline V gene has CDR1 DFQATT and CDR2 SNEGSKA (reference sequence). There are 10 residues in the CDR3. The V and J ends lost 6 bases and 5 bases respectively, with 8 bases between them. DNA of the CDR3: TGCAGTGCGCGGTCGCACGAGCAGTACTTC. Amino acid sequence: CSARSHEQYF.

J is TRBJ2-5 and V is TRBV7-2; D might be TRBD2 (7 bases). Per the germline V gene, CDR1 is SGHTA and CDR2 is FQGNSA. V was trimmed by 2 bases and J by 2 bases, leaving 15 bases between them. The CDR3 has 16 residues. Here the CDR3 reads CASSLNQAGAQETQYF. The DNA for the CDR3 is TGTGCCAGCAGCTTAAATCAGGCGGGGGCTCAAGAGACCCAGTACTTC. The complete variable domain, with remaining parts taken from reference TRBV7-2 and TRBJ2-5, reads GAGVSQSPSNKVTEKGKDVELRCDPISGHTALYWYRQSLGQGLEFLIYFQGNSAPDKSGLPSDRFSAERTGGSVSTLTIQRTQQEDSAVYLCASSLNQAGAQETQYFGPGTRLLVL.

CDR3: CSGRGGDFFTDTQYF. DNA of the CDR3: TGCAGCGGAAGAGGGGGCGATTTTTTCACAGATACGCAGTATTTT. The J gene is TRBJ2-3, the V gene TRBV29-1; 7 nucleotides line up with TRBD1. The CDR3 totals 15 residues. Germline V lookup: CDR1 SQVTM, CDR2 ANQGSEA. J was trimmed by 2 bases and V by 7 bases; bases with no gene match: 12.

This clonotype was seen a handful of times. The V gene is TRBV2, the J gene TRBJ2-7; perhaps D is TRBD1 or TRBD2 (5 bases each). The V end was cut by 9 bases, the J end by 5 bases, with 17 bases between. The CDR3 spans 13 residues. Germline CDR1 is SNHLY and CDR2 is FYNNEI. This CDR3 reads CASRDQGRHEQYF. CDR3 in DNA: TGTGCCAGTAGGGACCAGGGCAGGCACGAGCAGTACTTC. Using reference TRBV2 and TRBJ2-7 for the parts outside the CDR3, the full variable domain is EPEVTQTPSHQVTQMGQEVILRCVPISNHLYFYWYRQILGQKVEFLVSFYNNEISEKSEIFDDQFSVERPDGSNFTLKIRSTKLEDSAMYFCASRDQGRHEQYFGPGTRLTVT.

This clonotype was seen more than once but under ten times. The rearrangement joins TRBV7-6 to TRBJ2-1; a weak D match, TRBD2 (6 bases). V was trimmed by 5 bases and J by 0 bases, leaving 11 bases between them. Per the germline V gene, CDR1 is SGHVS and CDR2 is FNYEAQ. The CDR3 has 15 residues. The CDR3 sequence: CASSPERASYNEQFF. DNA for the CDR3: TGTGCCAGCAGCCCCGAGCGGGCCTCCTACAATGAGCAGTTCTTC.